The 15 T cell receptor beta chains listed next were all sequenced from one sample in a study of T cells in Graves' hyperthyroidism and ophthalmopathy. TCR beta CDR3 regions were amplified from RNA. The primer set for the first-round RT-PCR of the TCR CDR3 was HTBI. TCRdb independently ran MiXCR on the multiplex PCR reads; one entry per CDR3 protein. This table holds around 400,000 distinct CDR3 sequences, around 15% found once. Sequenced: blood. The receptors were sampled from a woman aged 55-75 years with Graves' ophthalmopathy.

This clonotype was seen once. A junction boundary mismatches the germline segment, possibly from a read error. The rearrangement uses TRBV24-1 and TRBJ2-5; D is unresolved. Looked up from germline, CDR1 is KGHDR and CDR2 is SFDVKD. The CDR3 loop spans 13 amino acids. The CDR3 region is CASSRALPETQYF. The CDR3, as DNA: TGTGCCAGCAGTAGGGCTCTCCCTGAGACCCAGTACTTC.

Regarding this clonotype: Compared with germline, one end of the junction differs, possibly owing to a read error. The chain joins TRBV20-1 to TRBJ2-2; 7 nucleotides align to TRBD2. Per the germline V gene, CDR1 is DFQATT and CDR2 is SNEGSKA (reference sequence). CDR3 size: 15 residues. As DNA, the CDR3 is TGCAGTGCTAGTCGGGGAGGGCCGAAGACCGGGGAGCTGTTTTTT. Translated, it gives CSASRGGPKTGELFF.

V usage is TRBV5-6 and J usage is TRBJ2-7; 9 bases align to TRBD2. V shed 0 bases, J shed 3 bases, and the junction held 4 bases outside the gene matches. Germline V CDR1 and CDR2: SGHDT, YYEEEE. The CDR3 has 15 amino acids. The CDR3 region is CASSLGGRAVYEQYF. The CDR3 DNA is TGTGCCAGCAGCTTGGGCGGGAGGGCCGTCTACGAGCAGTACTTC. The variable domain in full, with the rest retrieved from reference TRBV5-6 and TRBJ2-7, is DAGVTQSPTHLIKTRGQQVTLRCSPKSGHDTVSWYQQALGQGPQFIFQYYEEEERQRGNFPDRFSGHQFPNYSSELNVNALLLGDSALYLCASSLGGRAVYEQYFGPGTRLTVT.

A few counts support this clonotype. This chain connects TRBV3-1 to TRBJ2-5; a possible D gene is TRBD2 (6 bases). This CDR3 comprises 15 residues. CDR1 and CDR2 from the germline V gene are LGHDT and YNNKEL (reference sequence). The V end lost 1 base, the J end lost 5 bases, and 14 bases lay between the germline ends. The CDR3 reads CASSQAPGAGETQYF. The CDR3 nucleotides are TGTGCCAGCAGCCAAGCCCCGGGAGCCGGTGAGACCCAGTACTTC.

This clonotype was counted at least ten times. CDR3 region: CSAPRLPGLAGSHYEQYF. The CDR3 DNA is TGCAGTGCTCCCCGCCTCCCGGGACTAGCGGGATCTCACTACGAGCAGTACTTC. The chain combines TRBV20-1 with TRBJ2-7; 13 bases are shared with TRBD2. Germline V gives CDR1 DFQATT, CDR2 SNEGSKA (reference sequence). CDR3 length equals 18 residues. The V and J ends lost 5 bases and 3 bases, in that order; junction bases with no gene match: 16.

This clonotype was counted many times. The chain is built from TRBV2 and TRBJ2-5; D unresolved. Per germline, CDR1 SNHLY and CDR2 FYNNEI. This CDR3 comprises 13 residues. Deletions cut 4 bases from V and 0 bases from J, with 6 bases between. CDR3 coding DNA: TGTGCCAGCAGTGCAGACAACCAAGAGACCCAGTACTTC. Residues: CASSADNQETQYF.

Here the CDR3 reads CASSEGGRSSGNTIYF. The CDR3 nucleotides are TGTGCCAGCAGTGAAGGTGGCAGAAGCTCTGGAAACACCATATATTTT. The chain links TRBV2 to TRBJ1-3; D unclear. This CDR3 is built from 16 residues. The germline V gene encodes CDR1 SNHLY and CDR2 FYNNEI. V lost 1 base and J lost 0, with 10 bases in between.

Only a few counts were recorded for this clonotype. V is TRBV27 and J is TRBJ2-7, with D maybe TRBD2 (7 bases). Germline loops: CDR1 MNHEY, CDR2 SMNVEV (reference sequence). CDR3 length: 17 amino acids. Trimming took 7 bases from V and 5 from J, leaving 27 bases between them. CDR3 in amino acids: CASNPIRGGLVGDEQYF. The CDR3 coding sequence is TGTGCCAGCAACCCCATAAGGGGGGGCCTGGTCGGGGACGAGCAGTACTTC.

This clonotype was counted many times. The chain combines TRBV20-1 with TRBJ2-7, with 11 bases aligning to TRBD2. The CDR3 is made up of 14 amino acids. Germline V lookup: CDR1 DFQATT, CDR2 SNEGSKA (reference sequence). V shed 1 base, J shed 5 bases, and the junction held 4 bases outside the gene matches. CDR3 bases: TGCAGTGCTAGAGGGACTAGCGGGCCCAACGAGCAGTACTTC. As protein: CSARGTSGPNEQYF.

The chain is built from TRBV28 and TRBJ2-6; tentative D call: TRBD1 (6 bases). Germline values: CDR1 MDHEN, CDR2 SYDVKM. Trimming pared 4 bases from V and 4 bases from J, leaving 11 bases between. The CDR3 is 15 amino acids. The CDR3 here is CASSYRDPGANVLTF. CDR3 nucleotides: TGTGCCAGCAGTTACAGGGATCCCGGGGCCAACGTCCTGACTTTC. Using reference TRBV28 and TRBJ2-6 for the parts outside the CDR3, the full variable domain is DVKVTQSSRYLVKRTGEKVFLECVQDMDHENMFWYRQDPGLGLRLIYFSYDVKMKEKGDIPEGYSVSREKKERFSLILESASTNQTSMYLCASSYRDPGANVLTFGAGSRLTVL.

Details on this clonotype: One end of the junction is discordant with germline, which a read error may explain. This sequence joins TRBV12-3 or TRBV12-4 and TRBJ2-7; D perhaps matches TRBD2 (6 bases). The length of the CDR3 is 15 residues. The CDR3 nucleotides read TGTGCCAGCAGCTCCCCCGGGACGGGAGCCTACGAGCAGTGCTTC. Amino acid sequence: CASSSPGTGAYEQCF.

This clonotype was picked up many times. The chain recombines TRBV20-1 with TRBJ2-1; 8 bases match TRBD2. With V trimmed by 0 bases and J by 5 bases, 21 bases remained unmatched. Germline CDR1 reads DFQATT; CDR2 reads SNEGSKA (reference sequence). The CDR3 has 20 amino acids. The CDR3: CSARESMWVAGPLPNNEQFF. In DNA, the CDR3 is TGCAGTGCTAGAGAATCCATGTGGGTAGCGGGACCTCTCCCCAACAATGAGCAGTTCTTC.

The chain employs TRBV10-1 and TRBJ2-3, with D uncertain. Germline CDR1 and CDR2: WNHNN and SYGVQD (reference sequence). V was shortened by 3 bases and J by 6 bases, with 7 bases between the two germline ends. There are 12 residues in the CDR3. CDR3 protein: CASSDPSDTQYF. CDR3 nucleotides: TGCGCCAGCAGTGACCCCTCCGATACGCAGTATTTT.

This clonotype was counted between two and nine times. One end of the junction is discordant with germline, which a read error may explain. The chain carries TRBV7-2 and TRBJ2-1; 8 positions agree with TRBD2. This CDR3 region has 16 residues. Germline CDR1 reads SGHTA; CDR2 reads FQGNSA. The CDR3 loop is CASSSISGSPPNEQLF. For the CDR3, the DNA is TGTGCCAGCAGCTCCATAAGCGGGAGTCCCCCCAATGAGCAGCTCTTC.

This clonotype was detected a few times. The chain has TRBV19 and TRBJ2-7; TRBD1 agrees at 7 bases. Germline V gives CDR1 LNHDA, CDR2 SQIVND (reference sequence). Trimming cost V 3 bases and J 3 bases; bases outside gene matches: 5. The CDR3 sequence is 14 residues long. The CDR3 nucleotides read TGTGCCAGTAGTATCATGCAGGGGGACTACGAGCAGTACTTC. Amino acid sequence: CASSIMQGDYEQYF.